Each of the 20 T cell receptor beta chains below was sequenced from the same sample in a study of spatial heterogeneity in lung cancer. The time point is: sample taken at primary tumor resection. TCRdb processed the 5' RACE reads anew with MiXCR; each CDR3 protein has one entry. Of just under 95,000 distinct CDR3 sequences listed, roughly 12% are singletons. This specimen was PBMCs, taken at surgery. These receptors were taken from a male donor with early-stage non-small cell lung cancer.

The chain carries TRBV25-1 and TRBJ1-1; 7 bases match TRBD1. CDR1 is MGHDK and CDR2 is SYGVNS in the germline V gene. CDR3 length equals 13 residues. J lost 3 bases, V lost 6 bases, and 4 bases had no gene match. CDR3 in amino acids: CASSQQGYTEAFF. The CDR3 DNA follows: TGTGCCAGCAGCCAACAGGGGTACACTGAAGCTTTCTTT.

The chain uses TRBV19 and TRBJ2-2; TRBD1 aligns across 9 bases. The CDR3 is 15 residues long. Trimming cost V 6 bases and J 6 bases; bases outside gene matches: 8. Germline V gene sequence: CDR1 LNHDA, CDR2 SQIVND (reference sequence). This CDR3 reads CASSRTGGTAGELFF. The CDR3 DNA reads as TGTGCCAGTAGCCGAACAGGGGGCACGGCCGGGGAGCTGTTTTTT.

This sequence joins TRBV20-1 and TRBJ2-7; 10 bases align to TRBD1. V lost 5 bases, J lost 2 bases, and 12 bases stayed unmatched. Germline CDR1 reads DFQATT; CDR2 reads SNEGSKA (reference sequence). The CDR3 spans 16 residues. DNA for the CDR3: TGCAGTGCTTCCCCATCCTCCGGGACAGGGGCCTACGAGCAGTACTTC. This translates into CSASPSSGTGAYEQYF.

This clonotype was seen a few times. V is TRBV28 and J is TRBJ2-1; a weak D match, TRBD2 (5 bases). This CDR3 region has 15 residues. Germline lookup yields CDR1 MDHEN and CDR2 SYDVKM. V was shortened by 3 bases and J by 8 bases, with 17 bases between the two germline ends. The CDR3 DNA reads TGTGCCAGCAGTTTTCTAGCCCAGTCCCAAGATGAGCAGTTCTTC. It encodes CASSFLAQSQDEQFF. Using reference TRBV28 and TRBJ2-1 for the parts outside the CDR3, the full variable domain is DVKVTQSSRYLVKRTGEKVFLECVQDMDHENMFWYRQDPGLGLRLIYFSYDVKMKEKGDIPEGYSVSREKKERFSLILESASTNQTSMYLCASSFLAQSQDEQFFGPGTRLTVL.

This clonotype was seen more than once but under ten times. This chain joins TRBV9 and TRBJ1-5, with D hard to call. Per the germline V gene, CDR1 is SGDLS and CDR2 is YYNGEE. The CDR3 extends over 15 amino acids. Between the trimmed V and J ends, which lost 4 bases and 4 bases, there was a span of 15 bases. The CDR3 is CASSPDGLPNQPQHF. CDR3 nucleotides: TGTGCCAGCAGCCCAGACGGTCTTCCGAATCAGCCCCAGCATTTT.

This clonotype was seen only a few times. This rearrangement joins TRBV5-1 to TRBJ2-1, with 9 nucleotides matching TRBD2. The V segment lost 4 bases and the J segment 1 base; nucleotides outside the gene matches: 6. This CDR3 is 16 amino acids long. CDR1 and CDR2 from the germline V gene are SGHRS and YFSETQ. The DNA of the CDR3 is TGCGCCAGCAGCCTACTTAGCGGGAGTTCCTACAATGAGCAGTTCTTC. Protein sequence: CASSLLSGSSYNEQFF.

This clonotype was counted only a few times. V and J are TRBV7-9 and TRBJ2-5, with 9 positions matching TRBD1. After removal of 5 bases from V and 2 bases from J, the junction contained 6 bases not matched to a gene. Germline V gene lookup returns CDR1 SEHNR and CDR2 FQNEAQ (reference sequence). The CDR3 is 15 residues long. The CDR3 region has the DNA TGTGCCAGCAGCCCGCGGGACAGGGCACAAGAGACCCAGTACTTC. It yields the protein CASSPRDRAQETQYF.

Ten or more counts support this clonotype. The rearrangement uses TRBV29-1 and TRBJ2-3; TRBD1 agrees at 7 bases. The CDR3 sequence is 15 residues long. In germline, CDR1 is SQVTM, CDR2 ANQGSEA. Trimming took 6 bases from V and 2 from J; bases not matched to a gene: 11. CDR3 region: CSVYPTGAPTDTQYF. The CDR3 DNA follows: TGCAGCGTCTATCCTACAGGGGCCCCCACAGATACGCAGTATTTT.

This clonotype has only a few counts. This chain links TRBV4-2 with TRBJ2-5, with D unresolved. Germline CDR1 LGHNA, CDR2 YNFKEQ. There are 16 residues in the CDR3. The germline V and J ends were trimmed by 3 bases and 1 base, with 15 bases remaining between them. The CDR3, as DNA: TGTGCCAGCAGCCAGGCCCCCGCCCGGGTCCAAGAGACCCAGTACTTC. Translating it yields CASSQAPARVQETQYF.

This clonotype was counted between two and nine times. This sequence joins TRBV27 and TRBJ2-1, with 13 bases matching TRBD2. J gave up 0 bases and V 5 bases, and 10 bases lay outside the gene matches. The CDR3 runs to 19 residues. From germline, CDR1 is MNHEY and CDR2 SMNVEV (reference sequence). DNA for the CDR3: TGTGCCAGCAGTCCCTGGACTAGCGGGGGCCCGAGCTCCTACAATGAGCAGTTCTTC. Its translation: CASSPWTSGGPSSYNEQFF.

The table lists this clonotype with a few counts. This chain links TRBV5-1 with TRBJ1-2; the match to TRBD1 covers 8 bases. Trimming cost V 6 bases and J 2 bases; bases outside gene matches: 6. Germline values: CDR1 SGHRS, CDR2 YFSETQ. This CDR3 region has 14 residues. The CDR3 DNA is TGCGCCAGCAACCCGACAGGGGAAAACTATGGCTACACCTTC. This translates into CASNPTGENYGYTF.

The chain couples TRBV7-2 to TRBJ1-2, with TRBD1 matching 8 bases. Germline CDR1 and CDR2: SGHTA and FQGNSA. CDR3 size: 15 residues. After removal of 10 bases from V and 2 bases from J, the junction contained 12 bases not matched to a gene. The CDR3 spells CATSGQALLNYGYTF. CDR3 nucleotides: TGTGCCACGTCGGGACAGGCCCTCTTGAACTATGGCTACACCTTC.

The chain employs TRBV9 and TRBJ2-2; the D is unclear. CDR3 size: 17 residues. V lost 3 bases, J lost 5 bases, and 20 bases lay in between. Germline V gene data show CDR1 as SGDLS and CDR2 as YYNGEE. In DNA form, the CDR3 reads TGTGCCAGCAGCGCCCTAGTGTCGGGCAGCCGGACCGGGGAGCTGTTTTTT. Its translation is CASSALVSGSRTGELFF.

The chain employs TRBV10-3 and TRBJ1-2, with D possibly being TRBD1 (5 bases). The V and J ends lost 9 bases and 1 base respectively, with 12 bases between them. The CDR3 runs to 13 residues. The germline gives CDR1 ENHRY, CDR2 SYGVKD. This CDR3 is CAIRTQGNYGYTF. CDR3 DNA: TGTGCCATACGGACGCAGGGTAACTATGGCTACACCTTC.

V and J are TRBV6-2 or TRBV6-3 and TRBJ1-5, with D maybe TRBD1 (5 bases). Germline values: CDR1 MNHEY, CDR2 SVGEGT. Trimming took 5 bases from V and 7 from J, leaving 15 bases between them. The CDR3 length is 14 residues. CDR3 residues: CASSDGGGWQPQHF. DNA of the CDR3: TGTGCCAGCAGTGACGGGGGGGGTTGGCAGCCCCAGCATTTT.

The chain uses TRBV6-2 or TRBV6-3 and TRBJ1-5; 8 bases align to TRBD1. Trimming cost V 0 bases and J 1 base; bases outside gene matches: 11. There are 19 residues in the CDR3. Per germline, CDR1 MNHEY and CDR2 SVGEGT. The CDR3 DNA follows: TGTGCCAGCAGTTACTCGAGATCGGACAGGGAGCAAAGCAATCAGCCCCAGCATTTT. Translating gives CASSYSRSDREQSNQPQHF.

This clonotype was counted between two and nine times. The rearrangement links TRBV13 to TRBJ1-5, with TRBD1 matching over 9 bases. The germline CDR1 and CDR2 sequences are PRHDT and FYEKMQ (reference sequence). V shed 5 bases, J shed 7 bases, and the junction held 9 bases outside the gene matches. There are 15 residues in the CDR3. This chain's CDR3 is CASSLNRGQVQPQHF. CDR3 DNA: TGTGCCAGCAGCCTTAACAGGGGGCAGGTACAGCCCCAGCATTTT. Full variable domain (rest looked up from reference TRBV13 and TRBJ1-5): AAGVIQSPRHLIKEKRETATLKCYPIPRHDTVYWYQQGPGQDPQFLISFYEKMQSDKGSIPDRFSAQQFSDYHSELNMSSLELGDSALYFCASSLNRGQVQPQHFGDGTRLSIL.

The table lists this clonotype with a few counts. The chain carries TRBV6-2 or TRBV6-3 and TRBJ2-1; D ambiguous. The germline V gene encodes CDR1 MNHEY and CDR2 SVGEGT. The V and J ends lost 2 bases and 11 bases respectively, with 13 bases between them. The CDR3 is 13 residues long. CDR3 coding DNA: TGTGCCAGCAGTTACGGGTCCGTGCGGAAGCAGTTCTTC. Protein: CASSYGSVRKQFF.

This clonotype was detected a few times. V usage is TRBV19 and J usage is TRBJ1-6, with 7 bases matching TRBD1. The V segment lost 3 bases and the J segment 8 bases; nucleotides outside the gene matches: 7. The length of the CDR3 is 15 residues. CDR1 and CDR2 (germline): LNHDA, SQIVND (reference sequence). CDR3 loop: CASSMVGQAHSPLHF. CDR3 coding DNA: TGTGCCAGTAGTATGGTTGGACAGGCCCATTCACCCCTCCACTTT.

The V and J genes are TRBV6-6 and TRBJ2-3; 12 positions agree with TRBD2. Per germline, CDR1 MNHNY and CDR2 SVGAGI (reference sequence). The CDR3 length is 15 residues. V shed 6 bases, J shed 5 bases, and the junction held 6 bases outside the gene matches. CDR3 sequence (DNA): TGTGCCAGCAGACCTCTAGCGGGGGGGCAAGATACGCAGTATTTT. Translation gives CASRPLAGGQDTQYF.